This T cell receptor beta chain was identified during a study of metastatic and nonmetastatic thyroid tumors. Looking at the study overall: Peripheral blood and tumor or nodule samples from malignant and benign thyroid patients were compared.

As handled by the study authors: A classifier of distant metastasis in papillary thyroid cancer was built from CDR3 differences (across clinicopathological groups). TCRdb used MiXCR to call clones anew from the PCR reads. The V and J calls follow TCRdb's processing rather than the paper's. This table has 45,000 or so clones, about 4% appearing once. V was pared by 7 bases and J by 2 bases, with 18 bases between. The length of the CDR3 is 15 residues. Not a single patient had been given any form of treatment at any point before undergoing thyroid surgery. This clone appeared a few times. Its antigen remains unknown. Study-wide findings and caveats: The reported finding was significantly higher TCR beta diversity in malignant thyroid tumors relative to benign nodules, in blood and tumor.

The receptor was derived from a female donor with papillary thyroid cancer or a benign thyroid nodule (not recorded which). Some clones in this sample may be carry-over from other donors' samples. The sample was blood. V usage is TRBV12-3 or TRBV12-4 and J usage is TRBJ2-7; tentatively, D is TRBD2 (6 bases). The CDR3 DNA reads TGTGCCAGCACCTATAGGCCTAGCGTACCCTACGAGCAGTACTTC. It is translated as CASTYRPSVPYEQYF.